This TCR beta chain derives from a study of HIV-infected patients and healthy controls. The repertoire came from unfractionated whole blood and reflected all unsorted peripheral T cells. The RNA source was an approximately 2.5 ml peripheral blood draw. The CDR3 consists of 15 residues. The germline V gene has CDR1 MNHEY and CDR2 SVGAGI. V lost 6 bases to trimming and J lost 5 bases; unmatched junction nucleotides: 10. Turning to this clonotype: What it recognizes is unknown.

Alpha and beta constant-region primers primed reverse transcription of approximately 460 ng RNA. Alpha and beta chain libraries were made separately by chain-specific third strand synthesis with multiplexing indices. Each CDR3 protein is one row after TCRdb ran MiXCR on the 5' RACE reads. This table holds about 9,700 distinct CDR3 sequences, less than 10% found once. Findings and caveats of the study: Healthy controls carried many MAIT alpha-chain CDR3s, while HIV+ repertoires had few. Significantly higher mean Gini indices appeared in HIV-infected repertoires, possibly reflecting oligoclonality. Significant mean usage differences between HIV-infected patients and controls involved eight alpha and eight beta V genes.

The sequence was obtained from an adult in good health. The specimen was blood. The V call is TRBV6-5, the J call TRBJ2-5; 9 nucleotides line up with TRBD1. CDR3 nucleotide sequence: TGTGCCAGCAGATATACAGGGGGCGGATGGGAGACCCAGTACTTC. Its protein is CASRYTGGGWETQYF.